This TCR beta chain stems from a study of T cell responses to AZD1222 COVID-19 vaccine. General observations from the study: No repertoire was sampled before or during the peak T cell response, only after it.

Measured with immunoSEQ multiplex PCR; TCRdb has only the in-frame clones, and not every one. Of about 120,000 clones in the sample, about 90% were seen once. V was pared by 3 bases and J by 1 base, with 12 bases between. The V gene's germline CDR1 is DFQATT and CDR2 SNEGSKA (reference sequence). CDR3 length equals 14 residues. Note on this clone: Its antigen is not known.

The V call is TRBV20-1, the J call TRBJ1-2; D gene uncertain. This receptor was obtained from an adult in good health. The source material was peripheral blood, sampled on day 0 of AZD1222 vaccination. The CDR3 DNA follows: TGCAGTGCTAGTTTGGACCAATTTAACTATGGCTACACCTTC. It specifies CSASLDQFNYGYTF.